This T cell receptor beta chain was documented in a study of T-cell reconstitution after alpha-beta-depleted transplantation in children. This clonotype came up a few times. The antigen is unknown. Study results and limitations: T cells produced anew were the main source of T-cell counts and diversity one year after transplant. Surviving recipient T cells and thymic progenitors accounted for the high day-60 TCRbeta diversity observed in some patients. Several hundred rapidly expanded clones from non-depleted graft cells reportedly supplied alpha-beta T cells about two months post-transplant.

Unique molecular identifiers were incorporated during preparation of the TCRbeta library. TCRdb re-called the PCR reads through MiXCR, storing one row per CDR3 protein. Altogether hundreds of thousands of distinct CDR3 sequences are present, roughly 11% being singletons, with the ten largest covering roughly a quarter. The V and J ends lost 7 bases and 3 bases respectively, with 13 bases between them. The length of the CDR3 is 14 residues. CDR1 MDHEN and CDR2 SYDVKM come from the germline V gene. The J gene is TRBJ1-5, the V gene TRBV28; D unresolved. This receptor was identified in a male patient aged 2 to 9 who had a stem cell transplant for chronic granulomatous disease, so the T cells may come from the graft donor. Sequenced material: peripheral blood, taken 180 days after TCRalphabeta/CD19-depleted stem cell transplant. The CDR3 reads CASNSRVLNQPQHF. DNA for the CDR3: TGTGCCAGCAATTCACGGGTCCTCAATCAGCCCCAGCATTTT.